The 4 T cell receptor beta chains below were found in one sample sequenced in a study of T cells after yellow fever vaccination. TCRdb re-called the 5' RACE reads with MiXCR, one entry per CDR3 protein. The table has 13,000 or so distinct CDR3 sequences, roughly 4.9% seen once. Sample: PBMCs, either bulk or a sorted T-cell subset (CD4+, CD8+, memory, or dextramer-sorted; not recorded which), taken 45 days after the yellow fever booster vaccination. The receptors were gathered from a man aged 30 to 39 who received the YFV17D yellow fever vaccine.

This clonotype was seen repeatedly, ten times or more. The gene calls are TRBV9 and TRBJ2-1; D gene uncertain. Germline CDR1 is SGDLS and CDR2 is YYNGEE. CDR3 size: 15 residues. Deletions cut 3 bases from V and 0 bases from J, with 10 bases between. The CDR3 here is CASSETGSSYNEQFF. The CDR3 DNA sequence: TGTGCCAGCAGCGAGACTGGCAGCTCCTACAATGAGCAGTTCTTC.

Many counts were recorded for this clonotype. The V and J genes are TRBV11-2 and TRBJ2-5; either TRBD1 or TRBD2 may fit D (6 bases each). This CDR3 is built from 14 residues. Trimming stripped 7 bases from V and 4 bases from J, with 16 bases between. Looked up from germline, CDR1 is SGHAT and CDR2 is FQNNGV. This CDR3 reads CASTYHGGLETQYF. Written as DNA, the CDR3 is TGTGCCAGCACCTATCACGGGGGCTTAGAGACCCAGTACTTC.

Ten or more counts support this clonotype. This chain uses TRBV5-1 with TRBJ2-7; 7 bases line up with TRBD1. With 1 base clipped from V and 3 bases from J, the junction kept 7 bases outside the gene matches. The V gene's germline CDR1 is SGHRS and CDR2 YFSETQ. CDR3 length equals 15 residues. The CDR3 DNA reads as TGCGCCAGCAGCTTGCGCCCGGGACAGAACTACGAGCAGTACTTC. Translation: CASSLRPGQNYEQYF.

This clonotype has a single count. The germline gene is not matched at one end of the junction; a read error may be the cause. The chain has TRBV7-6 and TRBJ1-1, with D unclear. CDR3 length: 11 residues. Germline V lookup: CDR1 SGHVS, CDR2 FNYEAQ. This CDR3 reads CPSSQHGRAFF. DNA of the CDR3: TGTCCCAGCAGCCAACATGGGCGAGCTTTCTTT.